This TCR beta chain is drawn from a study of blood T cell repertoires in COVID-19. Trimming took 5 bases from V and 4 from J, leaving 15 bases between them. CDR1 is SNHLY, CDR2 FYNNEI, per germline. This CDR3 spans 15 amino acids. Using immunoSEQ multiplex PCR, the repertoire was profiled, and TCRdb retains in-frame clones only, with some absent. The sample has under 350,000 clones; around 88% are singletons. The receptor's source is a man in his forties with acute or convalescent COVID-19. J is TRBJ1-5 and V is TRBV2; D perhaps matches TRBD1 (5 bases). The sequencing sample was made of peripheral blood. CDR3 DNA sequence: TGTGCCAGCAGTCCCCAGGGACTGCCAAATCAGCCCCAGCATTTT. This gives the protein CASSPQGLPNQPQHF.